These T cell receptor beta chains were read from a single sample in a study of Graves' ophthalmopathy and Graves' hyperthyroidism. TCRdb redid the calling of the multiplex PCR reads with MiXCR, one entry per CDR3 protein. The sample includes hundreds of thousands of distinct CDR3 sequences, roughly 21% of them seen just once. The sequencing sample was made of peripheral blood. Every receptor here comes from a woman aged 18 to 35 with stable Graves' hyperthyroidism. Both conserved end residues are part of each CDR3. D genes are given only for firm matches. Size tells how often a clone was seen (once, few, many) or the class of an expanded clone, and some rows leave it out.

cdr3_aa,cdr3_nt,cdr3_length,clone_size,v_call,j_call,d_call
CATSRIRASGEQYF,TGTGCCACCAGCAGAATTCGGGCCTCGGGGGAGCAGTACTTC,14,few,TRBV15,TRBJ2-7,.
CASSARGLAGRETQYF,TGTGCCAGCTCCGCAAGGGGGCTAGCGGGAAGAGAGACCCAGTACTTC,16,many,TRBV28,TRBJ2-5,TRBD2
CASSSTGTAFSKNIQYF,TGTGCCAGCAGCTCGACCGGGACAGCTTTTTCCAAAAACATTCAGTACTTC,17,many,TRBV11-1,TRBJ2-4,TRBD1
CASSEGTGAAYGYTF,TGTGCCAGCAGTGAAGGGACAGGGGCGGCCTATGGCTACACCTTC,15,once,TRBV6-1,TRBJ1-2,TRBD1
CASSPTADRGLREGYTF,TGCGCCAGCAGCCCGACGGCGGACAGGGGGCTACGAGAGGGCTACACCTTC,17,many,TRBV4-1,TRBJ1-2,TRBD1
CASSIRWGGAGELFF,TGTGCCAGCAGCATCCGGTGGGGAGGGGCCGGGGAGCTGTTTTTT,15,many,TRBV7-2,TRBJ2-2,TRBD2
CASSETGGTYTEAFF,TGTGCCAGCAGTGAGACAGGGGGCACCTACACTGAAGCTTTCTTT,15,.,TRBV6-1,TRBJ1-1,TRBD1
CSARDFSSTDTQYF,TGCAGTGCTAGAGATTTTTCTAGCACAGATACGCAGTATTTT,14,few,TRBV20-1,TRBJ2-3,.
CASSLGQPSSYEQYF,TGTGCCAGCAGTTTGGGACAGCCGAGCTCCTACGAGCAGTACTTC,15,many,TRBV12-3/TRBV12-4,TRBJ2-7,TRBD1
CASRTTGGENQPQHF,TGTGCCAGCAGAACGACAGGGGGCGAGAATCAGCCCCAGCATTTT,15,many,TRBV6-5,TRBJ1-5,TRBD1
CASSSGSLFEQHF,TGTGCCAGCAGCAGCGGGAGTCTCTTCGAGCAGCACTTC,13,few,TRBV11-2,TRBJ2-7,TRBD2
CASSVGDSGTYEQYF,TGTGCCAGCAGCGTAGGTGATAGCGGGACCTACGAGCAGTACTTC,15,many,TRBV9,TRBJ2-7,TRBD2
CSARQGATKNIQYF,TGCAGCGCTAGACAGGGGGCGACCAAAAACATTCAGTACTTC,14,many,TRBV29-1,TRBJ2-4,TRBD1
CAWGMGRNQPQHF,TGTGCCTGGGGAATGGGACGGAATCAGCCCCAGCATTTT,13,many,TRBV30,TRBJ1-5,.
CASSRQGNGGGYTF,TGTGCCAGCAGTAGACAGGGAAATGGCGGTGGCTACACCTTC,14,many,TRBV12-3/TRBV12-4,TRBJ1-2,TRBD1
CASSPIPTAGQGELFF,TGTGCCAGCTCACCCATTCCTACAGCGGGACAAGGGGAGCTGTTTTTT,16,many,TRBV18,TRBJ2-2,.
CASSDGRPSYTF,TGTGCCAGCAGTGATGGCAGGCCAAGCTACACCTTC,12,many,TRBV2,TRBJ1-2,.
CATGGWVQETQYF,TGTGCCACCGGAGGGTGGGTCCAAGAGACCCAGTACTTC,13,.,TRBV6-1,TRBJ2-5,.
CASSPNIVTEAFF,TGTGCCAGCAGTCCCAATATTGTGACTGAAGCTTTCTTT,13,.,TRBV6-1,TRBJ1-1,.
CASSWGGGRSNQPQHF,TGTGCCAGCAGCTGGGGAGGGGGCCGGAGCAATCAGCCCCAGCATTTT,16,few,TRBV7-8,TRBJ1-5,TRBD1
CASKEQNNSPLHF,TGTGCCAGCAAAGAACAGAATAATTCACCCCTCCACTTT,13,.,TRBV6-1,TRBJ1-6,.
CASSWTSGSPREQYF,TGTGCCAGCAGTTGGACTAGCGGGAGCCCGCGCGAGCAGTACTTC,15,few,TRBV6-5,TRBJ2-7,TRBD2
CASSFPPTRYQETQYF,TGTGCCAGCAGTTTCCCCCCGACAAGATACCAAGAGACCCAGTACTTC,16,many,TRBV28,TRBJ2-5,.
CASSFLRNSGANVLTF,TGCGCCAGCAGCTTTCTTCGGAACTCTGGGGCCAACGTCCTGACTTTC,16,many,TRBV5-1,TRBJ2-6,.
CASSGGQLNTEAFF,TGTGCCAGCAGTGGGGGACAGTTGAACACTGAAGCTTTCTTT,14,few,TRBV28,TRBJ1-1,TRBD1
CASSYQQGNTEAFF,TGTGCCAGCAGTTACCAACAGGGGAACACTGAAGCTTTCTTT,14,many,TRBV6-5,TRBJ1-1,.
CASSDPSGLPSYEQYF,TGTGCCAGCAGTGACCCCTCGGGACTACCCTCCTACGAGCAGTACTTC,16,many,TRBV25-1,TRBJ2-7,TRBD2
CSATNRGPSQPQHF,TGCAGTGCTACGAACAGGGGGCCGAGTCAGCCCCAGCATTTT,14,many,TRBV20-1,TRBJ1-5,TRBD1
CASSPSDCPTGELFF,TGTGCCAGCAGCCCATCGGACTGCCCCACCGGGGAGCTGTTTTTT,15,.,TRBV9,TRBJ2-2,.
CASSLVGSEQETQYF,TGTGCCAGCAGCTTGGTCGGGAGCGAGCAAGAGACCCAGTACTTC,15,many,TRBV7-8,TRBJ2-5,.
CASKKASGNQPQHF,TGTGCCAGCAAGAAGGCGTCCGGCAATCAGCCCCAGCATTTT,14,many,TRBV2,TRBJ1-5,.
CSAGSGRSSYEQYF,TGCAGTGCTGGGAGCGGGAGAAGCTCCTACGAGCAGTACTTC,14,.,TRBV20-1,TRBJ2-7,TRBD2
CATMVNTEAFF,TGTGCCACTATGGTGAACACTGAAGCTTTCTTT,11,many,TRBV7-9,TRBJ1-1,.
CASSQEAGVETQYF,TGTGCCAGCAGCCAAGAAGCGGGAGTGGAGACCCAGTACTTC,14,many,TRBV3-1,TRBJ2-5,TRBD2
CAWSLSGSTEAFF,TGTGCCTGGAGTTTATCAGGATCCACTGAAGCTTTCTTT,13,many,TRBV30,TRBJ1-1,.
CASSQDWAGGETQYF,TGCGCCAGCAGCCAAGATTGGGCGGGAGGGGAGACCCAGTACTTC,15,many,TRBV4-3,TRBJ2-5,TRBD2
CATRWGRAGEAFF,TGTGCCACCAGATGGGGGAGGGCCGGTGAAGCTTTCTTT,13,many,TRBV15,TRBJ1-1,.
CASSDGTDYSNQPQHF,TGTGCCAGCAGTGATGGGACAGATTATAGCAATCAGCCCCAGCATTTT,16,.,TRBV2,TRBJ1-5,TRBD1
CASRPGRETQYF,TGTGCCAGCAGACCGGGACGGGAGACCCAGTACTTC,12,many,TRBV12-3/TRBV12-4,TRBJ2-5,.
CASSLAGTGGFDEQYF,TGTGCCAGCAGCTTGGCCGGGACAGGGGGCTTCGACGAGCAGTACTTC,16,many,TRBV7-2,TRBJ2-7,TRBD1
CSANPQALTDTQYF,TGCAGTGCTAATCCACAGGCCCTCACAGATACGCAGTATTTT,14,many,TRBV20-1,TRBJ2-3,.
CASSPRRLAGGPEQETQYF,TGCGCCAGCAGCCCGAGGAGACTAGCGGGAGGGCCGGAGCAAGAGACCCAGTACTTC,19,few,TRBV5-1,TRBJ2-5,TRBD2
CSAGASGTDYTF,TGCAGTGCTGGGGCCTCCGGGACGGACTACACCTTC,12,many,TRBV20-1,TRBJ1-2,.
CSARDLARGSGETQYF,TGCAGTGCTAGAGATCTGGCCCGGGGGAGTGGGGAGACCCAGTACTTC,16,many,TRBV20-1,TRBJ2-5,.
CASSLTGPPLNTEAFF,TGTGCCAGCAGCTTAACGGGTCCGCCCCTGAACACTGAAGCTTTCTTT,16,.,TRBV7-3,TRBJ1-1,.
CASSYDRRATEAFF,TGTGCCAGCAGTTACGACCGGAGGGCCACTGAAGCTTTCTTT,14,few,TRBV6-5,TRBJ1-1,.
CASKGTGVYYEQYF,TGTGCCAGCAAGGGAACAGGGGTTTACTACGAGCAGTACTTC,14,.,TRBV12-3/TRBV12-4,TRBJ2-7,TRBD1
CASSRQGADMETQYF,TGTGCCAGCAGCAGACAGGGGGCCGACATGGAGACCCAGTACTTC,15,.,TRBV6-1,TRBJ2-5,TRBD1
CASSPGPHGYTF,TGTGCCAGCAGCCCCGGTCCGCATGGCTACACCTTC,12,.,TRBV7-9,TRBJ1-2,.